These 8 T cell receptor beta chains originate from one sample sequenced in a study of cytomegalovirus exposure and HLA in healthy donors. Primers included in the PCR were 60 Vbeta and 13 Jbeta primers. Sequenced by immunoSEQ multiplex PCR; TCRdb stores in-frame clones only, minus some. This table holds fewer than 120,000 clones, about 90% found once. The sequenced sample consisted of PBMCs. These receptors all stem from a man aged 40-55 years in good health and CMV-seronegative.

The genes are TRBV5-4 and TRBJ2-7; D remains ambiguous. Deletions cut 0 bases from V and 5 bases from J, with 6 bases between. The germline V gene encodes CDR1 SGHNT and CDR2 YYREEE (reference sequence). There are 12 residues in the CDR3. As DNA, the CDR3 is TGTGCCAGCAGCTTGGACAGCAACGAGCAGTACTTC. Encoded protein: CASSLDSNEQYF. Full variable domain (remainder filled in from reference TRBV5-4 and TRBJ2-7): ETGVTQSPTHLIKTRGQQVTLRCSSQSGHNTVSWYQQALGQGPQFIFQYYREEENGRGNFPPRFSGLQFPNYSSELNVNALELDDSALYLCASSLDSNEQYFGPGTRLTVT.

This clone was counted once. The chain couples TRBV6-5 to TRBJ1-2; 7 bases align to TRBD1. CDR1 is MNHEY, CDR2 SVGAGI, per germline. Germline trimming cut 10 bases from V and 7 bases from J; bases unmatched to any gene: 6. The CDR3 spans 11 residues. CDR3 nucleotide sequence: TGTGCCACCAGACAGGGAGCTGGCTACACCTTC. It codes for CATRQGAGYTF.

This sequence joins TRBV29-1 and TRBJ2-1, with 12 bases that match TRBD2. Germline V gene data show CDR1 as SQVTM and CDR2 as ANQGSEA. V was clipped by 7 bases and J by 9 bases; unmatched bases: 10. The CDR3 consists of 14 residues. The DNA for the CDR3 is TGCAGCGCCGGACTAGCGGGGTCATCTGGTGAGCAGTTCTTC. It is translated as CSAGLAGSSGEQFF.

The J gene is TRBJ2-7, the V gene TRBV6-5; tentatively, D is TRBD2 (6 bases). This CDR3 has 16 residues. Trimming removed 4 bases at V and 0 bases at J, with 16 bases between. Germline V gene data show CDR1 as MNHEY and CDR2 as SVGAGI. The CDR3 DNA reads as TGTGCCAGCAGTTCGCTTCCGGGACTTGACTCCTACGAGCAGTACTTC. It codes for CASSSLPGLDSYEQYF.

The genes are TRBV7-9 and TRBJ2-5, with TRBD1 matching 8 bases. V lost 1 base and J lost 4; bases outside the gene matches: 2. Germline loops: CDR1 SEHNR, CDR2 FQNEAQ (reference sequence). CDR3 size: 14 residues. CDR3 in amino acids: CASSLDRGRETQYF. CDR3 DNA sequence: TGTGCCAGCAGCTTAGACAGGGGGAGAGAGACCCAGTACTTC.

The DNA for the CDR3 is TGTGCCATCAGTCGGGACAGATACGAGCAGTACTTC. This encodes CAISRDRYEQYF. The chain has TRBV10-3 and TRBJ2-7, with 7 bases matching TRBD1. J lost 4 bases, V lost 5 bases, and 2 bases had no gene match. CDR3 length equals 12 residues. Per germline, CDR1 ENHRY and CDR2 SYGVKD.

This rearrangement joins TRBV5-8 to TRBJ1-1; 7 bases fit TRBD1. CDR1 SGHTS and CDR2 YDEGEE come from the germline V gene. The trim removed 4 bases at V and 2 bases at J, leaving 11 bases unmatched. This CDR3 contains 16 residues. The chain's CDR3 is CASSRPTGPLNTEAFF. The CDR3 coding sequence is TGTGCCAGCAGCCGACCGACAGGGCCCTTAAACACTGAAGCTTTCTTT.

The chain combines TRBV5-5 with TRBJ2-3, with TRBD2 as a possible D gene (7 bases). This CDR3 has 14 amino acids. Germline V gene data show CDR1 as SGHKS and CDR2 as YYEKEE (reference sequence). Deletions cut 3 bases from V and 2 bases from J, with 10 bases between. The CDR3 coding sequence is TGTGCCAGCAGCTCGCGGGGGCTCACAGATACGCAGTATTTT. Translated, it gives CASSSRGLTDTQYF.